The 17 T cell receptor beta chains below come from one sample, sequenced in a study of T cell repertoires in cytomegalovirus infection. These TCRs' antigens remain unknown. Each CDR3 protein is one row after TCRdb ran MiXCR on the reads. The sample comprises under 450,000 distinct CDR3 sequences, approximately 35% of which are singletons, and roughly 13% rests with the top ten. The sequences come from cultured PBMCs, collected from culture after CMV antigen stimulation. Every receptor here comes from a human donor in good health (CMV status not recorded). Some clones in this sample may be carry-over from other donors' samples.

This chain links TRBV5-4 with TRBJ1-4; D possibly corresponds to TRBD1 (5 bases). In germline, CDR1 is SGHNT, CDR2 YYREEE (reference sequence). CDR3 size: 13 residues. Trimming cost V 4 bases and J 11 bases, with 15 bases left between them. The CDR3 reads CASSPRGVGKLFF. Here the CDR3 DNA reads TGTGCCAGCAGCCCGCGGGGGGTAGGGAAACTGTTTTTT.

This clonotype was observed a few times. V gene TRBV7-9 combines with J gene TRBJ2-3; no clear D. V gave up 6 bases and J gave up 2 bases, with 12 bases separating them. This CDR3 has 14 residues. Germline assignment: CDR1 SEHNR and CDR2 FQNEAQ (reference sequence). CDR3 bases: TGTGCCAGCAGTCAGACTGGAGCCACAGATACGCAGTATTTT. Residues: CASSQTGATDTQYF. Looking up the rest from reference TRBV7-9 and TRBJ2-3 gives the full variable domain: DTGVSQNPRHKITKRGQNVTFRCDPISEHNRLYWYRQTLGQGPEFLTYFQNEAQLEKSRLLSDRFSAERPKGSFSTLEIQRTEQGDSAMYLCASSQTGATDTQYFGPGTRLTVL.

A few counts support this clonotype. V gene TRBV7-2 combines with J gene TRBJ1-5, with a possible D match to TRBD1 (5 bases). The V end lost 2 bases, the J end lost 6 bases, and 8 bases lay between the germline ends. This CDR3 region has 13 residues. Germline CDR1 reads SGHTA; CDR2 reads FQGNSA. CDR3: CASSLQGFQPQHF. CDR3 DNA: TGTGCCAGCAGCTTACAGGGTTTTCAGCCCCAGCATTTT.

The CDR3 loop reads CASSSPRTNNYGYTF. As DNA, the CDR3 is TGTGCCAGCAGTAGCCCCAGGACGAATAACTATGGCTACACCTTC. V and J are TRBV27 and TRBJ1-2; no clear D gene. The CDR3 runs 15 residues. Germline loops: CDR1 MNHEY, CDR2 SMNVEV (reference sequence). V lost 5 bases and J 1 base, leaving 14 bases between the germline ends.

This clonotype was recorded many times. The CDR3 sequence: CASSLSAGNTEAFF. DNA of the CDR3: TGTGCCAGCAGCTTAAGTGCCGGAAACACTGAAGCTTTCTTT. This chain connects TRBV7-2 to TRBJ1-1; D is ambiguous. The length of the CDR3 is 14 residues. Trimming took off 2 bases at V and 2 bases at J, with 9 bases between the two ends. The germline gives CDR1 SGHTA, CDR2 FQGNSA. The full variable domain, with the rest looked up from reference TRBV7-2 and TRBJ1-1, is GAGVSQSPSNKVTEKGKDVELRCDPISGHTALYWYRQSLGQGLEFLIYFQGNSAPDKSGLPSDRFSAERTGGSVSTLTIQRTQQEDSAVYLCASSLSAGNTEAFFGQGTRLTVV.

The V call is TRBV28, the J call TRBJ1-6, with 9 bases fitting TRBD1. CDR1 and CDR2 from the germline V gene are MDHEN and SYDVKM. V lost 6 bases and J lost 9; bases outside the gene matches: 6. The CDR3 runs 14 residues. CDR3 protein: CASSKGDRASPLHF. Written as DNA, the CDR3 is TGTGCCAGCAGCAAAGGGGACAGGGCTTCACCCCTCCACTTT.

This clonotype was seen more than once but under ten times. V and J are TRBV7-2 and TRBJ2-1, with D unclear. The germline V gene has CDR1 SGHTA and CDR2 FQGNSA. Between the trimmed V and J ends, which lost 3 bases and 0 bases, there was a span of 6 bases. The CDR3 sequence is 14 residues long. This chain's CDR3 is CASSFLDSYNEQFF. DNA of the CDR3: TGTGCCAGCAGCTTTCTCGACTCCTACAATGAGCAGTTCTTC. Looking up the rest from reference TRBV7-2 and TRBJ2-1 gives the full variable domain: GAGVSQSPSNKVTEKGKDVELRCDPISGHTALYWYRQSLGQGLEFLIYFQGNSAPDKSGLPSDRFSAERTGGSVSTLTIQRTQQEDSAVYLCASSFLDSYNEQFFGPGTRLTVL.

In this sample, this clonotype turned up once. The chain recombines TRBV14 with TRBJ1-2; TRBD1 matches 7 bases. In germline, CDR1 is SGHDN, CDR2 FVKESK. With V trimmed by 3 bases and J by 1 base, 8 bases remained unmatched. This CDR3 has 16 residues. CDR3 coding DNA: TGTGCCAGCAGCCAGGTCGGACAGGCGATTAACTATGGCTACACCTTC. Translation: CASSQVGQAINYGYTF.

The chain carries TRBV20-1 and TRBJ2-3, with 8 bases matching TRBD1. Germline CDR1 DFQATT, CDR2 SNEGSKA (reference sequence). V was pared by 6 bases and J by 0 bases, with 14 bases of the junction left unmatched. This CDR3 has 17 residues. Here the CDR3 reads CSAPTTGGRSSTDTQYF. The CDR3 DNA reads as TGCAGTGCGCCGACAACAGGGGGAAGGTCTAGCACAGATACGCAGTATTTT.

This clonotype has ten or more counts. The V call is TRBV7-9, the J call TRBJ2-5, with 13 bases lining up with TRBD2. Germline V gene lookup returns CDR1 SEHNR and CDR2 FQNEAQ (reference sequence). The CDR3 consists of 15 residues. The J segment lost 3 bases and the V segment lost 6 bases, leaving 4 bases of the junction unmatched. CDR3 region: CASSQGLAGEETQYF. The CDR3 bases are TGTGCCAGCAGTCAAGGACTAGCGGGAGAAGAGACCCAGTACTTC. Based on the CDR3 plus reference TRBV7-9 and TRBJ2-5, the full variable domain is DTGVSQNPRHKITKRGQNVTFRCDPISEHNRLYWYRQTLGQGPEFLTYFQNEAQLEKSRLLSDRFSAERPKGSFSTLEIQRTEQGDSAMYLCASSQGLAGEETQYFGPGTRLLVL.

The chain has TRBV11-2 and TRBJ2-5; maybe TRBD2 (6 bases). Trimming shortened V by 1 base and J by 5 bases, and 17 bases separated the two germline ends. Germline values: CDR1 SGHAT, CDR2 FQNNGV. The CDR3 runs to 16 residues. The CDR3 loop reads CASSLGLRMEGETQYF. The CDR3 bases are TGTGCCAGCAGCTTAGGCCTTAGAATGGAGGGGGAGACCCAGTACTTC.

The table lists this clonotype with a few counts. This chain links TRBV7-6 with TRBJ1-1; 9 bases align to TRBD1. The CDR3 has 17 residues. Germline V gene lookup returns CDR1 SGHVS and CDR2 FNYEAQ. After removal of 3 bases from V and 1 base from J, the junction contained 9 bases not matched to a gene. The CDR3 DNA reads TGTGCCAGCAGCTTTCCCCCCGAGGGACAGGGGAACACTGAAGCTTTCTTT. This sequence encodes CASSFPPEGQGNTEAFF.

This chain joins TRBV12-3 or TRBV12-4 and TRBJ1-4, with D possibly TRBD1 on 6 matching bases. This CDR3 spans 14 amino acids. The V end was cut by 6 bases, the J end by 7 bases, with 15 bases between. The CDR3 protein is CASSRQIRGEKLFF. The CDR3 coding sequence is TGTGCCAGCAGCCGTCAGATCAGGGGTGAAAAACTGTTTTTT.

Concerning this clonotype: A read error may explain this, as a much larger clone is one base away. The genes are TRBV7-4 and TRBJ1-1; D may be TRBD1 (6 bases). Trimming took 7 bases from V and 8 from J, leaving 11 bases between them. The CDR3 loop spans 11 amino acids. Per germline, CDR1 SGHVT and CDR2 SQSDAQ. This CDR3 reads CASKGHLEAFF. The DNA for the CDR3 is TGTGCCAGCAAGGGACACCTAGAAGCTTTCTTT.

The table lists this clonotype with a few counts. The chain carries TRBV28 and TRBJ2-1, with D possibly being TRBD2 (6 bases). This CDR3 is 16 amino acids long. V was cut by 2 bases and J by 7 bases, with 18 bases left in between. The germline gives CDR1 MDHEN, CDR2 SYDVKM. CDR3 sequence reads: CASSLMPSGGRNEQFF. The CDR3 DNA follows: TGTGCCAGCAGTTTAATGCCCAGCGGAGGGAGGAATGAGCAGTTCTTC.

The genes are TRBV4-1 and TRBJ1-1, with D unclear. Trimming left V 0 bases short and J 2 bases short, with 7 bases between. Looked up from germline, CDR1 is MGHRA and CDR2 is YSYEKL. The CDR3 sequence is 14 residues long. The CDR3 DNA reads as TGCGCCAGCAGCCAAGACCGAGATAACACTGAAGCTTTCTTT. It encodes CASSQDRDNTEAFF.

In this sample, this clonotype turned up a few times. The V call is TRBV7-2, the J call TRBJ2-5; 10 bases are shared with TRBD2. There are 16 residues in the CDR3. The V gene's germline CDR1 is SGHTA and CDR2 FQGNSA. Trimming removed 3 bases from V and 5 bases from J; junction bases left unmatched: 9. The CDR3 reads CASSFGQREGPETQYF. Here the CDR3 DNA reads TGTGCCAGCAGCTTTGGTCAGCGGGAGGGCCCCGAGACCCAGTACTTC.